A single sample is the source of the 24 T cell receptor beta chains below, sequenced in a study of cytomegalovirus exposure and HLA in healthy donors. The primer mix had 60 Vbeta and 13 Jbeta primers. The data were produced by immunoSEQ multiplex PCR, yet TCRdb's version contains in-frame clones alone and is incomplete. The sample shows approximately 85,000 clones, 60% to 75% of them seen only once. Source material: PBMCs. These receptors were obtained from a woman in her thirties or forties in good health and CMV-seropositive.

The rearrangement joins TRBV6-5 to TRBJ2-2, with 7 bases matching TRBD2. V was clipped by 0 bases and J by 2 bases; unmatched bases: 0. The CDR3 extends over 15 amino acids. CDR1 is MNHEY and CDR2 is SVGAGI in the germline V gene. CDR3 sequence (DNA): TGTGCCAGCAGTTACTCGACTAGCAACACCGGGGAGCTGTTTTTT. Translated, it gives CASSYSTSNTGELFF.

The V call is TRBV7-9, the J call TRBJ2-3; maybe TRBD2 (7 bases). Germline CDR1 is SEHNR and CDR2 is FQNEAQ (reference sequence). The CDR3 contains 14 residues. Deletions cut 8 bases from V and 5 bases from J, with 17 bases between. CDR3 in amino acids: CASFTQGGEDTQYF. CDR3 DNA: TGTGCCAGCTTCACTCAAGGGGGGGAAGATACGCAGTATTTT.

CDR3 DNA: TGTGCCAGCAGCATCCAGGGGCTCAATTCACCCCTCCACTTT. The encoded protein is CASSIQGLNSPLHF. The rearrangement joins TRBV7-9 to TRBJ1-6, with D tentatively TRBD1 (6 bases). Germline V CDR1 and CDR2: SEHNR, FQNEAQ (reference sequence). Deletions cut 5 bases from V and 7 bases from J, with 12 bases between. This CDR3 is 14 amino acids long.

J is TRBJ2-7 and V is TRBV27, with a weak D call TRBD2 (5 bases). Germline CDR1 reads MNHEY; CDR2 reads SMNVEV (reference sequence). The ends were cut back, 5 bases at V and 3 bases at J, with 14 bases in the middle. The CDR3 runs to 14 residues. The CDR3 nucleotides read TGTGCCAGCAGTAGGTGGCCGGAGGTCTACGAGCAGTACTTC. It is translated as CASSRWPEVYEQYF.

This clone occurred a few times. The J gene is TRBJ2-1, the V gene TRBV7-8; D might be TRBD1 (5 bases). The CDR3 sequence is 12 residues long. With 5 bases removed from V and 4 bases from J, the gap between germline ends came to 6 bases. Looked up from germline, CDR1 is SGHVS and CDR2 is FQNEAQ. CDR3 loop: CASSAGYNEQFF. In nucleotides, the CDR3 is TGTGCCAGCAGCGCAGGGTACAATGAGCAGTTCTTC.

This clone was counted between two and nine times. The DNA for the CDR3 is TGCGCCAGCAGCCAAGGGACAGGATTGGGCGGCAATCAGCCCCAGCATTTT. Translation gives CASSQGTGLGGNQPQHF. The V and J genes are TRBV4-1 and TRBJ1-5, with TRBD1 identical over 7 bases. CDR1 is MGHRA and CDR2 is YSYEKL in the germline V gene. This CDR3 has 17 amino acids. With 1 base clipped from V and 2 bases from J, the junction kept 8 bases outside the gene matches.

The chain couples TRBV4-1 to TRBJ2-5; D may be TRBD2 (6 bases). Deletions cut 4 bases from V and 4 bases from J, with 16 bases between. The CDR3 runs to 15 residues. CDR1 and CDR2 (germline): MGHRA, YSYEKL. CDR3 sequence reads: CASSLPGTAGETQYF. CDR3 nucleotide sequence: TGCGCCAGCAGCCTACCCGGGACTGCAGGAGAGACCCAGTACTTC.

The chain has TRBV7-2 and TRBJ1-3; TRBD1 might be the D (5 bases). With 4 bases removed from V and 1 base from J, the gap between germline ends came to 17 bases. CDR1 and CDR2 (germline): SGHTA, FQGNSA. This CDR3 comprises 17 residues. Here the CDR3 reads CASSWDSKRVSGNTIYF. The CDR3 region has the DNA TGTGCCAGCAGCTGGGACTCTAAGCGGGTTTCTGGAAACACCATATATTTT.

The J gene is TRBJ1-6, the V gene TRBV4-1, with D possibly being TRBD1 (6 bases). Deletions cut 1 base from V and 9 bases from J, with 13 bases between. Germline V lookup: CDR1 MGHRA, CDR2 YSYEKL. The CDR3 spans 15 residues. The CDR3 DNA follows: TGCGCCAGCAGCCAAGCCCTGGGGGCACTTTCACCCCTCCACTTT. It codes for CASSQALGALSPLHF.

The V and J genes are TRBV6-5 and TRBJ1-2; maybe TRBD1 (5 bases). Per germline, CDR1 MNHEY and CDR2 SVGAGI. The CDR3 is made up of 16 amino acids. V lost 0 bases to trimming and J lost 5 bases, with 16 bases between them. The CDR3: CASSYSGVGGNYGYTF. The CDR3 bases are TGTGCCAGCAGTTACTCGGGGGTCGGAGGGAATTATGGCTACACCTTC.

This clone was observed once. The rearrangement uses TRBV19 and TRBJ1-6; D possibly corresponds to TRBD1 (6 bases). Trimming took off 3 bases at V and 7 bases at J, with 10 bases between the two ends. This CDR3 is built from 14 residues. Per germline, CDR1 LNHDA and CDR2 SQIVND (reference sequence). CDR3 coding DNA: TGTGCCAGTAGTATCACAGGGAAGAATTCACCCCTCCACTTT. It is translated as CASSITGKNSPLHF. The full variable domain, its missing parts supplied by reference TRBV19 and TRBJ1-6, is DGGITQSPKYLFRKEGQNVTLSCEQNLNHDAMYWYRQDPGQGLRLIYYSQIVNDFQKGDIAEGYSVSREKKESFPLTVTSAQKNPTAFYLCASSITGKNSPLHFGNGTRLTVT.

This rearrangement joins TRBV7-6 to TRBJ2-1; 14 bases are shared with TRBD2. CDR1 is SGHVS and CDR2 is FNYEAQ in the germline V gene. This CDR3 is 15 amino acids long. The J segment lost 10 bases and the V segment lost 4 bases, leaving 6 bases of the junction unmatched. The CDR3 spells CASSSTSGRAGEQFF. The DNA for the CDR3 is TGTGCCAGCAGCTCGACTAGCGGGAGGGCAGGAGAGCAGTTCTTC.

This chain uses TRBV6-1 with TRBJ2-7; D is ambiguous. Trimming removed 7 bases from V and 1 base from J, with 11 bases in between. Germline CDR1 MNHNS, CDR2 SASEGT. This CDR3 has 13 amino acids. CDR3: CASIAATSYEQYF. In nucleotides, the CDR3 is TGTGCCAGCATCGCCGCAACATCCTACGAGCAGTACTTC.

The CDR3 here is CASSKDRAPGNTIYF. The CDR3 DNA reads as TGTGCCAGCAGTAAAGACAGGGCCCCTGGAAACACCATATATTTT. The chain recombines TRBV6-1 with TRBJ1-3, with 7 bases matching TRBD1. This CDR3 region has 15 residues. Germline CDR1 reads MNHNS; CDR2 reads SASEGT. The V gene end was trimmed by 5 bases and the J gene end by 2 bases; junction bases not matched to a gene: 6.

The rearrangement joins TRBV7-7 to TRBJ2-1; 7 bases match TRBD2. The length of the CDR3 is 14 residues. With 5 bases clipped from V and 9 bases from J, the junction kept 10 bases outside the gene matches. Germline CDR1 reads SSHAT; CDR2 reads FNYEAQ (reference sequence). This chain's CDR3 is CASSLGSGSVEQFF. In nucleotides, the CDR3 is TGTGCCAGCAGCCTCGGTAGCGGGTCGGTTGAGCAGTTCTTC.

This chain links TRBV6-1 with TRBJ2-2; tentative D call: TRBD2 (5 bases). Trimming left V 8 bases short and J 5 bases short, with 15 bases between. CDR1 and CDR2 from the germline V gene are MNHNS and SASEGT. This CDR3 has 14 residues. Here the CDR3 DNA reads TGTGCCAGCTGTCCCCTGGGAGTAACCGGGGAGCTGTTTTTT. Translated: CASCPLGVTGELFF.

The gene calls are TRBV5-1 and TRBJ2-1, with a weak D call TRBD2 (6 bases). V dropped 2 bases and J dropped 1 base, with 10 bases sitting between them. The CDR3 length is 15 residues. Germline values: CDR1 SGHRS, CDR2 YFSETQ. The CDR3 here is CASSFDAGSYNEQFF. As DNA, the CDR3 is TGCGCCAGCAGCTTTGACGCGGGATCCTACAATGAGCAGTTCTTC.

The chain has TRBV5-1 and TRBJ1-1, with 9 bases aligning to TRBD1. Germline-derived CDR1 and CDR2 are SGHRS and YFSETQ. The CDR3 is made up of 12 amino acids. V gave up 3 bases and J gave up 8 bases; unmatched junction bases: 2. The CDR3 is CASSSGTGEAFF. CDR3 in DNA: TGCGCCAGCAGCTCCGGGACAGGGGAAGCTTTCTTT.

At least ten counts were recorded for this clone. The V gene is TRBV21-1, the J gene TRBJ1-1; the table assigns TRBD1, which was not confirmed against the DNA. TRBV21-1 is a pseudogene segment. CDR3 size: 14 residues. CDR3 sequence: CASSNSGEFPEAFF. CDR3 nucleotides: TGTGCCAGCAGCAATTCAGGGGAATTTCCTGAAGCTTTCTTT.

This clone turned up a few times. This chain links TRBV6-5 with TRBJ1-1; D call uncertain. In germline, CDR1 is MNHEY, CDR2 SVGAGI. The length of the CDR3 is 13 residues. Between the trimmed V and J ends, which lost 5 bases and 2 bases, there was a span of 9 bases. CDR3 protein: CASSPPTNTEAFF. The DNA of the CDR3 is TGTGCCAGCAGTCCCCCGACAAACACTGAAGCTTTCTTT.

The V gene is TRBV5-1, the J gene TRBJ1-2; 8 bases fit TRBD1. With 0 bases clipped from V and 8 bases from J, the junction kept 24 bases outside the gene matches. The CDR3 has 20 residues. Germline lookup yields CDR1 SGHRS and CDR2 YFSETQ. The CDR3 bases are TGCGCCAGCAGCTTGGGGGGGAACCCGGGACAGGAAATCTCGGCTAAAGGCTACACCTTC. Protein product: CASSLGGNPGQEISAKGYTF.

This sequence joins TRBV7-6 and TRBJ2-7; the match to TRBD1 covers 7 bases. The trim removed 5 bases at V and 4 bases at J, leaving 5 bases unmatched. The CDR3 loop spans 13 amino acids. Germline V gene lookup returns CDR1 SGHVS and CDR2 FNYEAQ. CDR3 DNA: TGTGCCAGCAGCCGACAGACAGGGTACGAGCAGTACTTC. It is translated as CASSRQTGYEQYF.

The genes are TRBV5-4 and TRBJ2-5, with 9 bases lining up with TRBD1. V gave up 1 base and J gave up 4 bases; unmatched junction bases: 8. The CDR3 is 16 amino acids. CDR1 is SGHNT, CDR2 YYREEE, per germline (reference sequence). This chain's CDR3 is CASSLSGQGQTETQYF. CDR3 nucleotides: TGTGCCAGCAGCTTGTCGGGACAGGGTCAGACAGAGACCCAGTACTTC.

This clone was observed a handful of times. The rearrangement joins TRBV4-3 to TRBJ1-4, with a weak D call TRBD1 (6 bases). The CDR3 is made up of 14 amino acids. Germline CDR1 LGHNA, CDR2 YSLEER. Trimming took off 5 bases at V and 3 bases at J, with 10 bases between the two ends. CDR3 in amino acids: CASSAGVANEKLFF. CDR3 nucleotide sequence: TGCGCCAGCAGCGCAGGGGTTGCTAATGAAAAACTGTTTTTT.